This TCR beta chain is from a study of T-cell reconstitution after alpha-beta-depleted transplantation in children (dated by TCRdb to 2015 to 2016). General notes on the study: Using TCR repertoire profiling, the study quantitatively followed how T-cell immune reconstitution unfolded in children after TCRalphabeta/CD19-depleted allogeneic hematopoietic cell transplantation.

This clonotype has more than one count but fewer than ten. The antigen it binds to is not known. Base qualities were left out, and no much larger clone turns up one base away. Libraries were made using PCR. Sequencing used an Illumina HiSeq 2500. TCR libraries were prepared with molecular barcoding, using unique molecular identifiers to normalize TCRbeta repertoire quantification. In TCRdb, the public reads were trimmed at Q25 with fastp and aligned with MiXCR, with productive beta chains retained. For every CDR3 protein sequence, its rows merge into one entry that carries the most common genes and DNA. The sample data list about 610,000 distinct CDR3 sequences, and roughly 10% of these were observed just once. The ten biggest clones cover roughly 4% of the sample. This TCR came from a human donor who donated a stem cell graft to a child with acute myeloid leukemia. The input for sequencing was PBMCs from the stem cell graft donor, taken from the stem cell graft.

The CDR3 protein sequence reads: CSASLAGGTGELFF. The DNA reads as follows: TGCAGTGCTAGCCTAGCGGGAGGTACCGGGGAGCTGTTTTTT. Recombination linked TRBV20-1 to TRBJ2-2; 11 bases in between match TRBD2. The V end gives up 3 bases and the J end 5 bases, leaving 2 bases in the junction not matched to a gene. The CDR3 contains 14 residues, cysteine and phenylalanine counted. Only the CDR3 part of the read is kept: 42 bases, read in frame from the first base. CDR1 DFQATT and CDR2 SNEGSKA were looked up in the germline V gene (reference sequence).